This T cell receptor beta chain was profiled in a study of blood T cell repertoires in COVID-19. Study-wide background: T cells, B-cell-depleted T cells, or PBMCs provided the cDNA or gDNA that served as material.

Clones were sequenced by immunoSEQ multiplex PCR, and TCRdb holds only the in-frame ones, with some missing. The repertoire holds more than 95,000 clones, with approximately 90% as singletons. Germline loops: CDR1 SQVTM, CDR2 ANQGSEA. V lost 3 bases to trimming and J lost 4 bases; unmatched junction nucleotides: 4. The CDR3 runs 14 residues. This chain joins TRBV29-1 and TRBJ2-1, with 9 bases aligning to TRBD2. Sequences were obtained from peripheral blood. The clonotype was recovered from a middle-aged man with acute or convalescent COVID-19. This CDR3 is CSVDRLAEYNEQFF. In DNA, the CDR3 is TGCAGCGTTGACAGACTAGCGGAGTACAATGAGCAGTTCTTC.